A single sample is the source of the 21 T cell receptor beta chains below, sequenced in a study of blood T cell repertoires in COVID-19. Produced via immunoSEQ multiplex PCR; TCRdb's table is partial and in-frame only. The data hold about 310,000 clones, with about 91% observed a single time. The specimen was PBMCs or T cells enriched from blood (not recorded which). The receptors originated from a woman younger than 30 who had recovered from COVID-19.

The chain recombines TRBV5-4 with TRBJ2-2; weak D call: TRBD1 (6 bases). The CDR3 loop spans 15 amino acids. Germline values: CDR1 SGHNT, CDR2 YYREEE (reference sequence). V gave up 1 base and J gave up 0 bases, with 7 bases separating them. This CDR3 is CASSLWGPNTGELFF. CDR3 sequence (DNA): TGTGCCAGCAGCTTGTGGGGGCCGAACACCGGGGAGCTGTTTTTT.

The V call is TRBV7-9, the J call TRBJ2-1, with D possibly being TRBD2 (7 bases). The CDR3 contains 15 residues. The ends were cut back, 4 bases at V and 4 bases at J, with 14 bases in the middle. Germline values: CDR1 SEHNR, CDR2 FQNEAQ (reference sequence). The CDR3 region is CASSSLAGAYNEQFF. In DNA form, the CDR3 reads TGTGCCAGCAGCTCGCTGGCGGGGGCGTACAATGAGCAGTTCTTC.

The chain uses TRBV27 and TRBJ1-1; a possible D gene is TRBD1 (5 bases). Trimming cost V 5 bases and J 4 bases, with 23 bases left between them. Germline values: CDR1 MNHEY, CDR2 SMNVEV (reference sequence). The CDR3 has 17 residues. The CDR3 sequence is CASSPFLGGAGRTEAFF. Here the CDR3 DNA reads TGTGCCAGCAGTCCATTCCTAGGAGGGGCAGGACGCACTGAAGCTTTCTTT.

V gene TRBV2 combines with J gene TRBJ2-1; the D is unclear. With 5 bases removed from V and 4 bases from J, the gap between germline ends came to 6 bases. The CDR3 sequence is 12 residues long. Germline assignment: CDR1 SNHLY and CDR2 FYNNEI. The CDR3: CASSPRYNEQFF. CDR3 DNA: TGTGCCAGCAGTCCCCGTTACAATGAGCAGTTCTTC.

The chain carries TRBV7-2 and TRBJ1-5; no clear D. This CDR3 is 14 amino acids long. The V end lost 3 bases, the J end lost 5 bases, and 11 bases lay between the germline ends. Per the germline V gene, CDR1 is SGHTA and CDR2 is FQGNSA. The DNA for the CDR3 is TGTGCCAGCAGCTTTAATTCCCCCCATCAGCCCCAGCATTTT. This sequence encodes CASSFNSPHQPQHF.

As DNA, the CDR3 is TGCAGCGTTGGCTCTAGGTTGGCGCTTTTTGAGCCTGGCTACACCTTC. Protein: CSVGSRLALFEPGYTF. The rearrangement joins TRBV29-1 to TRBJ1-2; D is uncertain. With 4 bases removed from V and 7 bases from J, the gap between germline ends came to 25 bases. CDR3 length: 16 residues. Germline CDR1 is SQVTM and CDR2 is ANQGSEA. Full variable domain (missing parts from reference TRBV29-1 and TRBJ1-2): SAVISQKPSRDICQRGTSLTIQCQVDSQVTMMFWYRQQPGQSLTLIATANQGSEATYESGFVIDKFPISRPNLTFSTLTVSNMSPEDSSIYLCSVGSRLALFEPGYTFGSGTRLTVV.

The rearrangement joins TRBV12-3 or TRBV12-4 to TRBJ2-3; 9 nucleotides agree with TRBD1. V trimming: 6 bases; J trimming: 4 bases; junction bases outside the gene matches: 2. This CDR3 comprises 13 residues. The CDR3 sequence is CASRRTGADTQYF. In nucleotides, the CDR3 is TGTGCCAGCAGGAGGACAGGGGCAGATACGCAGTATTTT.

The chain joins TRBV4-2 to TRBJ2-1; 11 bases are a match to TRBD2. V was clipped by 3 bases and J by 8 bases; unmatched bases: 12. Germline V lookup: CDR1 LGHNA, CDR2 YNFKEQ. This CDR3 is 17 amino acids long. The CDR3 protein is CASSHTLMTSGDYEQFF. CDR3 bases: TGTGCCAGCAGCCACACTTTGATGACTAGCGGGGATTATGAGCAGTTCTTC.

The gene calls are TRBV5-1 and TRBJ2-1; 7 bases fit TRBD2. Trimming removed 0 bases from V and 2 bases from J; junction bases left unmatched: 5. The CDR3 sequence is 16 residues long. CDR1 SGHRS and CDR2 YFSETQ come from the germline V gene. CDR3 protein: CASSLGIAGPYNEQFF. The CDR3 nucleotides are TGCGCCAGCAGCTTGGGCATAGCGGGTCCCTACAATGAGCAGTTCTTC.

J is TRBJ2-6 and V is TRBV19; 9 bases align to TRBD1. CDR3 size: 16 residues. With 10 bases clipped from V and 2 bases from J, the junction kept 9 bases outside the gene matches. Germline CDR1 and CDR2: LNHDA and SQIVND (reference sequence). CDR3 in amino acids: CATAGTGLPGANVLTF. The CDR3 nucleotides are TGTGCCACAGCCGGGACAGGGTTGCCTGGGGCCAACGTCCTGACTTTC.

The chain joins TRBV7-9 to TRBJ2-7; 7 bases match TRBD1. Germline CDR1 SEHNR, CDR2 FQNEAQ (reference sequence). The length of the CDR3 is 16 residues. V shed 1 base and J 0 bases; nucleotides not matched to a gene: 6. CDR3 coding DNA: TGTGCCAGCAGCTTAGTTACCGGACAGGACTCCTACGAGCAGTACTTC. Its protein is CASSLVTGQDSYEQYF.

The gene calls are TRBV10-3 and TRBJ2-1; TRBD1 aligns across 12 bases. This CDR3 has 15 residues. J lost 5 bases, V lost 7 bases, and 6 bases had no gene match. Germline assignment: CDR1 ENHRY and CDR2 SYGVKD. CDR3 sequence: CAITSGQGANNEQFF. The CDR3 DNA follows: TGTGCCATCACCTCGGGACAGGGGGCCAACAATGAGCAGTTCTTC.

The chain links TRBV10-3 to TRBJ1-1, with D unresolved. V gave up 0 bases and J gave up 8 bases, with 7 bases separating them. The CDR3 totals 12 residues. Germline lookup yields CDR1 ENHRY and CDR2 SYGVKD. The CDR3 coding sequence is TGTGCCATCAGTGAGTCCTTTGGCGAAGCTTTCTTT. It translates to CAISESFGEAFF.

The rearrangement uses TRBV3-1 (or the pseudogene TRBV3-2) and TRBJ2-5; 7 bases fit TRBD2. Germline-derived CDR1 and CDR2 are LGHDT and YNNKEL (reference sequence). The CDR3 runs to 18 residues. Trimming took 1 base from V and 1 from J; bases not matched to a gene: 12. This CDR3 reads CASSQGLFWASGQETQYF. The CDR3 nucleotides read TGTGCCAGCAGCCAAGGTTTGTTCTGGGCTAGCGGCCAAGAGACCCAGTACTTC.

The rearrangement uses TRBV14 and TRBJ2-7; D remains ambiguous. The V end lost 0 bases, the J end lost 2 bases, and 14 bases lay between the germline ends. The CDR3 sequence is 16 residues long. CDR1 is SGHDN, CDR2 FVKESK, per germline. The CDR3 loop reads CASSQDFGPLTYEQYF. CDR3 in DNA: TGTGCCAGCAGCCAAGATTTTGGGCCCCTAACCTACGAGCAGTACTTC. The variable domain in full, with the rest retrieved from reference TRBV14 and TRBJ2-7, is EAGVTQFPSHSVIEKGQTVTLRCDPISGHDNLYWYRRVMGKEIKFLLHFVKESKQDESGMPNNRFLAERTGGTYSTLKVQPAELEDSGVYFCASSQDFGPLTYEQYFGPGTRLTVT.

The rearrangement links TRBV28 to TRBJ2-1; D perhaps matches TRBD2 (6 bases). Between the trimmed V and J ends, which lost 1 base and 9 bases, there was a span of 19 bases. This CDR3 is built from 16 residues. Looked up from germline, CDR1 is MDHEN and CDR2 is SYDVKM. The CDR3 sequence: CASSLYVLGSRGEQFF. In DNA form, the CDR3 reads TGTGCCAGCAGTTTATATGTCCTCGGGAGTCGAGGTGAGCAGTTCTTC.

CDR3 residues: CAISESGREAFF. The DNA for the CDR3 is TGTGCCATCAGTGAGTCGGGCAGAGAAGCTTTCTTT. This chain uses TRBV10-3 with TRBJ1-1, with D hard to call. The germline V gene has CDR1 ENHRY and CDR2 SYGVKD. The CDR3 spans 12 residues. The V gene lost 0 bases and the J gene lost 8 bases, with 7 bases spanning the gap.

The chain joins TRBV16 to TRBJ1-5; unclear D gene. V lost 2 bases, J lost 4 bases, and 12 bases lay in between. The CDR3 is 15 residues long. Germline V lookup: CDR1 KGHSY, CDR2 FQNENV. CDR3 nucleotides: TGTGCCAGCAGCCAAAATCTGGACTTAAATCAGCCCCAGCATTTT. It encodes CASSQNLDLNQPQHF.

Only a few counts were recorded for this clone. The chain has TRBV29-1 and TRBJ1-1, with 10 bases that match TRBD1. This CDR3 has 14 residues. Germline CDR1 is SQVTM and CDR2 is ANQGSEA. The V gene end was trimmed by 7 bases and the J gene end by 3 bases; junction bases not matched to a gene: 8. The CDR3 coding sequence is TGCAGCGCCTGGGGACAGGGGATTTACACTGAAGCTTTCTTT. Residues: CSAWGQGIYTEAFF. Filled out from reference TRBV29-1 and TRBJ1-1, the complete variable domain reads SAVISQKPSRDICQRGTSLTIQCQVDSQVTMMFWYRQQPGQSLTLIATANQGSEATYESGFVIDKFPISRPNLTFSTLTVSNMSPEDSSIYLCSAWGQGIYTEAFFGQGTRLTVV.

The sample holds one count of this clone. V and J are TRBV6-5 and TRBJ2-5; D is unresolved. V lost 8 bases to trimming and J lost 5 bases, with 15 bases between them. The CDR3 loop spans 13 amino acids. In germline, CDR1 is MNHEY, CDR2 SVGAGI. This CDR3 is CASSGPAWETQYF. The CDR3 bases are TGTGCCAGCTCGGGTCCAGCCTGGGAGACCCAGTACTTC.

The chain recombines TRBV3-1 (or the pseudogene TRBV3-2) with TRBJ1-3; the D is unclear. With 2 bases removed from V and 8 bases from J, the gap between germline ends came to 10 bases. Germline V gives CDR1 LGHDT, CDR2 YNNKEL (reference sequence). The CDR3 consists of 13 residues. This CDR3 reads CASSQRTVDTIYF. In DNA, the CDR3 is TGTGCCAGCAGCCAAAGGACTGTTGACACCATATATTTT.